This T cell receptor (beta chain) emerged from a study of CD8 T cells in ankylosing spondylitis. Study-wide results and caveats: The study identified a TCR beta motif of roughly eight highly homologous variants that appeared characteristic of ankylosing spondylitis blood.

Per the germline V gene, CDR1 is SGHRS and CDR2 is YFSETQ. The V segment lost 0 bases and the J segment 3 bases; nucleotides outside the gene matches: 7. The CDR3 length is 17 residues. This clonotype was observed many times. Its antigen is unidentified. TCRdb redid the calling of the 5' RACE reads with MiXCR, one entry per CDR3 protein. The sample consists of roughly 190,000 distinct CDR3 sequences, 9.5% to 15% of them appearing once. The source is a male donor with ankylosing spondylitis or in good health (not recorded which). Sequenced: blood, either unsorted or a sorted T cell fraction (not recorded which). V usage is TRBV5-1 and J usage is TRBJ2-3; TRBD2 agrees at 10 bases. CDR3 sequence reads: CASSLVSSGSLTDTQYF. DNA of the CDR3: TGCGCCAGCAGCTTGGTGTCTAGCGGGAGTCTGACAGATACGCAGTATTTT.